Sequencing of this TCR beta chain was carried out in a study of CXCR3-negative and CXCR3-positive naive CD8 T cells. Whole-study context: Each library gave roughly 1.4 +/- 0.3 million of approximately 130 million TRB reads. Study-level points and caveats: Higher TRB CDR3 hydrophobicity marked CXCR3-positive naive cells relative to CXCR3-negative naive cells.

All CD8+ T cell subsets were sorted in triplicate at 300,000 cells each. CD45RO-CCR7+CD27+CD95- defined naive CD8+ T cells. As regards this clonotype: Its antigen is not known.

In germline, CDR1 is SEHNR, CDR2 FQNEAQ (reference sequence). The CDR3 has 18 residues. Libraries of TRB cDNA were made by 5' RACE and carried UMIs. Each CDR3 protein gets one entry in TCRdb, which reprocessed the 5' RACE reads and gives no DNA. Here the sample table reports over 100,000 distinct CDR3 sequences. The clonotype originates from a human donor in good health. Some clones in this sample may be carry-over from other donors' samples. The specimen was naive CXCR3- CD8+ T cells from blood. The subset: CD45RO-CCR7+CD27+CD95- naive CD8+ T cells lacking CXCR3 (TNR3-). The rearrangement uses TRBV7-9 and TRBJ2-1; the D call of TRBD2 rests on TCRdb alone, since no DNA is present to check it. The CDR3 spells CASSPRVGSSSSYNEQFF.